This TCR beta chain was captured in a study of T cells in Graves' hyperthyroidism and ophthalmopathy. Across the study: Peripheral blood collection took place at initial diagnosis, before any treatment.

Study results and caveats: Blood held most thyroid clonotypes expanded above 0.001 frequency.

The TCR beta CDR3 regions underwent amplification using RNA transcripts as the source. HTBI primers were the set used in a first-round RT-PCR of the TCR CDR3. TCRdb independently ran MiXCR on the multiplex PCR reads; one entry per CDR3 protein. Of roughly 700,000 distinct CDR3 sequences in the sample, 14% were seen once. This clonotype showed up just a few times. No antigen is known for it. This CDR3 is built from 14 residues. Germline V gene sequence: CDR1 LGHNA, CDR2 YSLEER. V dropped 1 base and J dropped 5 bases, with 12 bases sitting between them. Participants, patients aged 18 to 65, had newly diagnosed hyperthyroidism with a duration under 2 months. The authors took PBMCs from 8 to 10 ml fresh peripheral blood.

The sample comprised blood. This TCR was sampled from a woman between 18 and 29 years old with Graves' hyperthyroidism. V gene TRBV4-3 combines with J gene TRBJ2-7; tentatively, D is TRBD1 or TRBD2 (5 bases each). The chain's CDR3 is CASSQGIRGDEQYF. CDR3 bases: TGCGCCAGCAGCCAAGGGATAAGGGGAGACGAGCAGTACTTC.